A selection of T cell receptor beta chains follows, all from one sample in a study of immunodeficiency. Repertoires were generated with immunoSEQ multiplex PCR, while TCRdb's copy carries only in-frame clones and drops some. The top ten clones hold approximately 4.7% of a sample with just under 4,000 clones, about 93% of them seen once. Sequenced sample: CD4+ T cells from blood. These receptors all come from a human donor in good health. CDR3s leave out the opening cysteine and the closing phenylalanine or tryptophan.

v_call: TRBV7-3
cdr3_aa: ASSQGGAAETQY

v_call: TRBV6-4
cdr3_aa: ASSPRQNTEAF

v_call: TRBV4-2
cdr3_aa: ASSQDRRGETEAF

v_call: TRBV18
cdr3_aa: ASSPGQGRINYGYT

v_call: TRBV20-1
cdr3_aa: SASGLAGGPSTDTQY

v_call: TRBV3-1/TRBV3-2
cdr3_aa: ASSQVAVNTEAF

v_call: TRBV5-1
cdr3_aa: ASSRGEAGELF

v_call: TRBV25-1
cdr3_aa: ASRGGWGTDTQY

v_call: TRBV6-5
cdr3_aa: ASSFRAYEQY

v_call: TRBV7-2
cdr3_aa: ASSLLVKETQY

v_call: TRBV7-2
cdr3_aa: ASSLGSLSGTGELF

v_call: TRBV5-1
cdr3_aa: ASRTIMNTEAF

v_call: TRBV18
cdr3_aa: ASSREQGAEGYT

v_call: TRBV19
cdr3_aa: ASGSSGSSYNEQF

v_call: TRBV6-5
cdr3_aa: ASSYGDREGNIQY

v_call: TRBV9
cdr3_aa: ASSVEQTGDYNEQF

v_call: TRBV6-2/TRBV6-3
cdr3_aa: ASSYGVGVNLYGYT

v_call: TRBV7-7
cdr3_aa: ASSAGLAGVEIGELF

v_call: TRBV23-1
cdr3_aa: ASSQLYYTEAF

v_call: TRBV6-5
cdr3_aa: ASSYARHGYEQY

v_call: TRBV2
cdr3_aa: ASSLEGAPGGTQY

v_call: TRBV6-6
cdr3_aa: ASTPDGSLYNEQF

v_call: TRBV6-1
cdr3_aa: ASSEETVSYEQY

v_call: TRBV5-1
cdr3_aa: ASSLSGWAEAF

v_call: TRBV9
cdr3_aa: ASSARDVGRRNTEAF

v_call: TRBV29-1
cdr3_aa: SVVFGETQY

v_call: TRBV5-4
cdr3_aa: ASSFGSGVYGYT

v_call: TRBV7-9
cdr3_aa: ASSLGTGAYEQY

v_call: TRBV5-6
cdr3_aa: ASSLYWELGSRDTQY

v_call: TRBV3-1/TRBV3-2
cdr3_aa: ASSQGRTGASYT

v_call: TRBV21-1
cdr3_aa: ASSHAKGRDSGNQPQH

v_call: TRBV10-1
cdr3_aa: ASSPAPNYGYT

v_call: TRBV9
cdr3_aa: ASSVIGQNTEAF

v_call: TRBV6-5
cdr3_aa: ASNPGGGRHEQY

v_call: TRBV3-1/TRBV3-2
cdr3_aa: ASSQIGNTIY

v_call: TRBV27
cdr3_aa: ASSFSGPAETQY

v_call: TRBV7-2
cdr3_aa: ASSLRGDNSPLH

v_call: TRBV21-1
cdr3_aa: ASSPGAGGYT

v_call: TRBV6-5
cdr3_aa: ASSWVGQNSPLH

v_call: TRBV9
cdr3_aa: ASSLGQGAIEQY

v_call: TRBV28
cdr3_aa: ASSIKLLNTEAF

v_call: TRBV12-3/TRBV12-4
cdr3_aa: ASSLVRGGEQF

v_call: TRBV5-1
cdr3_aa: ASSLRLAGGPSSYEQY

v_call: TRBV7-8
cdr3_aa: ASSFGTGRTPLH

v_call: TRBV7-3
cdr3_aa: ASSYAGTGDEKLF